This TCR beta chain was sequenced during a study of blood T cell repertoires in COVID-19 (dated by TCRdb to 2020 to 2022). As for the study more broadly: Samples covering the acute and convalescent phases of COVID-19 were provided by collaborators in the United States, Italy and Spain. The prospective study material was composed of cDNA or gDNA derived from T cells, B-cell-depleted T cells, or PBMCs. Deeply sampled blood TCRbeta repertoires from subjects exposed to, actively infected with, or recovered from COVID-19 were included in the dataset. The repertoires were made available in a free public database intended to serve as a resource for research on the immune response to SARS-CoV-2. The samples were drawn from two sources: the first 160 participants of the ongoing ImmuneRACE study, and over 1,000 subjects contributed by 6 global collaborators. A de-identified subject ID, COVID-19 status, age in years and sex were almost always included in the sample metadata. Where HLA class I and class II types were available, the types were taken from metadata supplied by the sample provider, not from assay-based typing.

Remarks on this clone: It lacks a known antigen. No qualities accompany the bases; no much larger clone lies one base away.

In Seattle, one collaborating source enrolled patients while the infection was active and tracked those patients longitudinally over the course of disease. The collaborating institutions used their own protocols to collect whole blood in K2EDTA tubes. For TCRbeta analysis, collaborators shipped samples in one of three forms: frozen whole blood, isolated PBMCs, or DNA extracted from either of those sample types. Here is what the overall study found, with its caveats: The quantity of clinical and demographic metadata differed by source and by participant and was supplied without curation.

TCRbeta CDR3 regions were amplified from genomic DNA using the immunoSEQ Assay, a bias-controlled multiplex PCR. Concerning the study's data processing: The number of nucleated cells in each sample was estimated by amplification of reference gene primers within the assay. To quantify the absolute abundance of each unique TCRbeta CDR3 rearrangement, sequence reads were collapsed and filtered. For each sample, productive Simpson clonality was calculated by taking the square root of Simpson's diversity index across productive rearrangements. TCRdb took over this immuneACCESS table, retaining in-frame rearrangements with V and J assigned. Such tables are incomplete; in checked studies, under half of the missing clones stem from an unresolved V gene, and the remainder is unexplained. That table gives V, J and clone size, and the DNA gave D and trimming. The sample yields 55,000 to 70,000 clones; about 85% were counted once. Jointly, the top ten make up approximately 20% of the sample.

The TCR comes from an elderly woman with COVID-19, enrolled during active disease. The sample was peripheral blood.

Read as DNA, the sequence is TGTGCCAGCAGCTCAGTTACAGGGGGCACTGAAGCTTTCTTT. Translated, it reads CASSSVTGGTEAFF. The chain joins TRBV7-6 to TRBJ1-1, and TRBD1 matches 8 of the central bases. CDR1 and CDR2 (SGHVS, FNYEAQ) derive from the germline V gene. Trimming accounts for 4 bases at V and 4 bases at J, while the number of junction bases matched to no gene is 5. The CDR3 covers 14 residues, taking in both the cysteine and the phenylalanine. Only CDR3 DNA is held: 42 bases, read in frame from base 1.